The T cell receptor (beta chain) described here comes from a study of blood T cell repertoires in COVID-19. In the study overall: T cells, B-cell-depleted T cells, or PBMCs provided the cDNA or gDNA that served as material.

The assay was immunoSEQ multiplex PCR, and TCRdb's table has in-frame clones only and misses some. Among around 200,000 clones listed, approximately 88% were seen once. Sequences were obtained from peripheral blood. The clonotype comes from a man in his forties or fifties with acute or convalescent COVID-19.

CDR3 loop: CASSLLENRGQETQYF. In DNA form, the CDR3 reads TGCGCCAGCAGCTTGTTGGAGAACAGGGGGCAAGAGACCCAGTACTTC. This chain connects TRBV5-1 to TRBJ2-5; TRBD1 aligns across 8 bases. In germline, CDR1 is SGHRS, CDR2 YFSETQ. Trimming took 1 base from V and 2 from J; bases not matched to a gene: 7. CDR3 size: 16 residues.